This T cell receptor beta chain originates from a study of T cell responses to AZD1222 COVID-19 vaccine. Notes on the study in general: A mostly white British donor set with more females was recruited, and clonal diversity was possibly underestimated. Among those given AZD1222, only six were seropositive at baseline. Spike-specific TCR breadth and depth went up after people got two AZD1222 doses. All repertoire sampling was performed exclusively after the peak T cell response.

To note about this clone: Its antigen remains unknown.

TCRdb keeps only in-frame clones here, not all; method: immunoSEQ multiplex PCR. The sample shows some 190,000 clones, roughly 94% of them seen only once. The CDR3 length is 15 residues. Trimming removed 2 bases from V and 4 bases from J; junction bases left unmatched: 4. Germline V gene lookup returns CDR1 SGDLS and CDR2 YYNGEE. This specimen consisted of peripheral blood, obtained 28 days after the second dose of the MenACWY control vaccine. The rearrangement uses TRBV9 and TRBJ1-5; TRBD1 matches 9 bases. The receptor's source is an adult who received the MenACWY meningococcal vaccine as a control. The CDR3 sequence: CASSVTGGFNQPQHF. DNA of the CDR3: TGTGCCAGCAGCGTTACAGGGGGCTTTAATCAGCCCCAGCATTTT.